The 26 T cell receptor beta chains in this list originate from one sample, sequenced in a study of T cell repertoires in ileal Crohn's disease. Sequencing used immunoSEQ multiplex PCR; TCRdb keeps in-frame clones, though not all of them. The top ten hold more than 13% of the sample, which has around 10,000 clones, about 82% seen once. Indicated time point: neoterminal ileum biopsy at postoperative endoscopy, about 6 months after surgery. Input material: ileal tissue. Receptor source: an adult with Crohn's disease.

The chain recombines TRBV28 with TRBJ2-3; D gene unclear. Germline loops: CDR1 MDHEN, CDR2 SYDVKM. V gave up 6 bases and J gave up 7 bases, with 17 bases separating them. CDR3 length: 14 amino acids. The CDR3 sequence: CASSWADLENTQYF. The CDR3, as DNA: TGTGCCAGCAGCTGGGCCGACCTCGAGAATACGCAGTATTTT.

The chain combines TRBV7-9 with TRBJ2-1; 9 positions agree with TRBD2. CDR3 length: 14 residues. Unmatched junction bases numbered 6, after V lost 3 bases and J lost 9 bases. The germline V gene has CDR1 SEHNR and CDR2 FQNEAQ (reference sequence). The CDR3 loop is CASSFLAGPVEQFF. The CDR3, as DNA: TGTGCCAGCAGCTTTCTAGCGGGACCGGTTGAGCAGTTCTTC.

The V gene is TRBV7-9, the J gene TRBJ2-5; possible D gene TRBD1, 5 bases. The assigned J gene may be wrong: the sequence end matches TRBJ2-7 better. Per the germline V gene, CDR1 is SEHNR and CDR2 is FQNEAQ (reference sequence). This CDR3 comprises 16 residues. CDR3 coding DNA: TGTGCCAGCAGCTTGCCTTGGGGCCTCCAAAGCTACGAGCAGTACTTC. Translation gives CASSLPWGLQSYEQYF.

Regarding this clone: Germline and junction disagree at one end, which may indicate a read error. The chain combines TRBV7-3 with TRBJ2-5; tentative D call: TRBD2 (6 bases). The germline V gene has CDR1 SGHTA and CDR2 FQGTGA. This CDR3 spans 16 amino acids. The DNA for the CDR3 is TGTGCTAGCAGCTCTAAACCCAGCGGGTATGGAGAGACCCAGTACTTC. This sequence encodes CASSSKPSGYGETQYF.

The gene calls are TRBV9 and TRBJ2-5, with 9 bases fitting TRBD1. This CDR3 has 15 residues. Trimming removed 0 bases from V and 4 bases from J; junction bases left unmatched: 4. Per germline, CDR1 SGDLS and CDR2 YYNGEE. The CDR3 nucleotides are TGTGCCAGCAGCGTAGCACAGGGGGCAGGAGAGACCCAGTACTTC. Protein sequence: CASSVAQGAGETQYF.

The gene calls are TRBV21-1 and TRBJ2-1; the D segment call TRBD2 is taken from the table without a DNA check. TRBV21-1 is a pseudogene. This CDR3 has 17 residues. CDR3 DNA: TGTGCCAGCAGCAAAGTCCGGACTAGCGGGAGAGGAGGTGAGCAGTTCTTC. Translation gives CASSKVRTSGRGGEQFF.

The chain combines TRBV6-1 with TRBJ1-6; TRBD1 agrees at 9 bases. The CDR3 contains 15 residues. From germline, CDR1 is MNHNS and CDR2 SASEGT. J lost 14 bases, V lost 5 bases, and 13 bases had no gene match. The CDR3 reads CASSNRDRDNRALHF. The CDR3 nucleotides read TGTGCCAGCAGTAACCGGGACAGGGACAATAGAGCCCTCCACTTT.

This chain joins TRBV7-6 and TRBJ2-2; a weak D match, TRBD1 (6 bases). Trimming took off 0 bases at V and 0 bases at J, with 14 bases between the two ends. CDR3 length: 18 residues. From germline, CDR1 is SGHVS and CDR2 FNYEAQ. The CDR3 nucleotides read TGTGCCAGCAGCTTAGCGCTTAGGGGACACTCGAACACCGGGGAGCTGTTTTTT. This sequence encodes CASSLALRGHSNTGELFF.

This clone was counted a few times. The V gene is TRBV7-3, the J gene TRBJ2-1, with D maybe TRBD2 (6 bases). Trimming stripped 4 bases from V and 0 bases from J, with 10 bases between. CDR1 is SGHTA, CDR2 FQGTGA, per germline. The CDR3 totals 15 residues. The DNA for the CDR3 is TGTGCCAGCAGCTCCCCCGGGGGCTCCTACAATGAGCAGTTCTTC. Translation gives CASSSPGGSYNEQFF.

The chain links TRBV5-4 to TRBJ1-2; no clear D gene. CDR1 is SGHNT, CDR2 YYREEE, per germline (reference sequence). V was clipped by 4 bases and J by 4 bases, with 17 bases between them. The CDR3 length is 15 residues. For the CDR3, the DNA is TGTGCCAGCAGCCGGGCGGCGGGGAAGAGCTATGGCTACACCTTC. Translation gives CASSRAAGKSYGYTF.

This clone showed up just a few times. The chain links TRBV5-4 to TRBJ2-1; TRBD2 matches at 7 bases. The CDR3 has 16 residues. Trimming at V came to 3 bases and at J to 6 bases, leaving 12 bases not matched to a gene. Germline CDR1 and CDR2: SGHNT and YYREEE (reference sequence). The CDR3 sequence is CASSSPGTKGINEQFF. CDR3 nucleotide sequence: TGTGCCAGCAGCTCACCCGGGACTAAGGGCATCAATGAGCAGTTCTTC.

V gene TRBV7-8 combines with J gene TRBJ1-1, with a weak D call TRBD1 (5 bases). There are 13 residues in the CDR3. Between the trimmed V and J ends, which lost 5 bases and 3 bases, there was a span of 10 bases. The germline V gene encodes CDR1 SGHVS and CDR2 FQNEAQ. CDR3 coding DNA: TGTGCCAGCAGCATCAGGGAGGACACTGAAGCTTTCTTT. Its translation: CASSIREDTEAFF. Using reference TRBV7-8 and TRBJ1-1 for the parts outside the CDR3, the full variable domain is GAGVSQSPRYKVAKRGQDVALRCDPISGHVSLFWYQQALGQGPEFLTYFQNEAQLDKSGLPSDRFFAERPEGSVSTLKIQRTQQEDSAVYLCASSIREDTEAFFGQGTRLTVV.

This clone was counted a few times. The chain uses TRBV25-1 and TRBJ2-7; 7 bases align to TRBD2. Germline V gives CDR1 MGHDK, CDR2 SYGVNS. CDR3 length equals 14 residues. With 6 bases clipped from V and 8 bases from J, the junction kept 13 bases outside the gene matches. CDR3 amino acids: CASRGLGRESKQYF. CDR3 in DNA: TGTGCCAGCAGGGGTTTGGGGCGGGAGAGTAAGCAGTACTTC.

The gene calls are TRBV11-3 and TRBJ1-1; D is unresolved. CDR1 and CDR2 from the germline V gene are SGHNT and YENEEA. Trimming took 5 bases from V and 1 from J, leaving 17 bases between them. This CDR3 is built from 16 residues. As DNA, the CDR3 is TGTGCCAGCAGCCCCGGGGTTTGGCCCACGAACACTGAAGCTTTCTTT. Translation gives CASSPGVWPTNTEAFF.

The V and J genes are TRBV18 and TRBJ2-7; D possibly corresponds to TRBD1 (5 bases). The V gene lost 4 bases and the J gene lost 3 bases, with 13 bases spanning the gap. This CDR3 has 14 residues. Germline loops: CDR1 KGHSH, CDR2 LQKENI. The CDR3 DNA follows: TGTGCCAGCTCACTCCGACAGATAGACTACGAGCAGTACTTC. Amino acids: CASSLRQIDYEQYF. Drawing the rest from reference TRBV18 and TRBJ2-7, the complete variable domain is NAGVMQNPRHLVRRRGQEARLRCSPMKGHSHVYWYRQLPEEGLKFMVYLQKENIIDESGMPKERFSAEFPKEGPSILRIQQVVRGDSAAYFCASSLRQIDYEQYFGPGTRLTVT.

The genes are TRBV23-1 and TRBJ1-3, with 7 bases identical to TRBD1. TRBV23-1 qualifies as an ORF whose function is uncertain. With 3 bases clipped from V and 1 base from J, the junction kept 15 bases outside the gene matches. The CDR3 loop spans 19 amino acids. The CDR3 spells CASSQAGTERPQSGNTIYF. DNA for the CDR3: TGCGCCAGCAGTCAGGCCGGGACAGAAAGACCTCAGTCTGGAAACACCATATATTTT.

The chain employs TRBV18 and TRBJ2-1; D is undetermined. With 5 bases removed from V and 6 bases from J, the gap between germline ends came to 11 bases. Germline V gene sequence: CDR1 KGHSH, CDR2 LQKENI. The CDR3 covers 13 residues. CDR3 in amino acids: CASSYQSGNEQFF. In DNA, the CDR3 is TGTGCCAGCTCATATCAATCAGGCAATGAGCAGTTCTTC.

This chain uses TRBV5-1 with TRBJ2-7; D might be TRBD2 (6 bases). Trimming left V 5 bases short and J 6 bases short, with 15 bases between. CDR1 and CDR2 (germline): SGHRS, YFSETQ. The CDR3 extends over 13 amino acids. CDR3 in amino acids: CASRAGGSGEQYF. CDR3 coding DNA: TGCGCCAGCAGGGCCGGGGGTTCGGGCGAGCAGTACTTC.

The J gene is TRBJ1-6, the V gene TRBV4-1, with D maybe TRBD1 (5 bases). Trimming stripped 2 bases from V and 0 bases from J, with 14 bases between. Germline CDR1 and CDR2: MGHRA and YSYEKL. The CDR3 is 18 amino acids. The CDR3, as DNA: TGCGCCAGCAGCCAACAAAACAGGAGAGGCTCCTATAATTCACCCCTCCACTTT. Its translation is CASSQQNRRGSYNSPLHF.

This sequence joins TRBV5-1 and TRBJ1-4; 7 bases are shared with TRBD1. V was pared by 5 bases and J by 5 bases, with 6 bases of the junction left unmatched. This CDR3 contains 14 residues. CDR1 and CDR2 (germline): SGHRS, YFSETQ. The CDR3 nucleotides are TGCGCCAGCAGTCCGGGACAGCTAAATGAAAAACTGTTTTTT. This translates into CASSPGQLNEKLFF.

The chain links TRBV11-2 to TRBJ2-7; 8 bases are shared with TRBD2. Unmatched junction bases numbered 7, after V lost 5 bases and J lost 4 bases. The CDR3 is 14 amino acids. Looked up from germline, CDR1 is SGHAT and CDR2 is FQNNGV. CDR3 nucleotide sequence: TGTGCCAGCAGCCCGACTAGCGTACGATACGAGCAGTACTTC. Encoded protein: CASSPTSVRYEQYF.

A few counts support this clone. The gene calls are TRBV9 and TRBJ2-7, with 11 positions matching TRBD1. The V gene's germline CDR1 is SGDLS and CDR2 YYNGEE. After removal of 3 bases from V and 7 bases from J, the junction contained 6 bases not matched to a gene. This CDR3 comprises 14 residues. Written as DNA, the CDR3 is TGTGCCAGCAGCGCCTGGACAGGGGGCCGGGAGCAGTACTTC. Translating it yields CASSAWTGGREQYF.

This chain uses TRBV4-2 with TRBJ2-6; 7 bases are shared with TRBD2. V gave up 1 base and J gave up 2 bases; unmatched junction bases: 5. Germline CDR1 and CDR2: LGHNA and YNFKEQ. The CDR3 is made up of 17 amino acids. The CDR3 bases are TGTGCCAGCAGCCAAGCCGGTGGGGGGGCTGGGGCCAACGTCCTGACTTTC. It codes for CASSQAGGGAGANVLTF.

The table lists this clone with a count of one. The chain has TRBV10-3 and TRBJ1-2; D not resolved. Germline CDR1 is ENHRY and CDR2 is SYGVKD. Trimming cost V 11 bases and J 4 bases, with 20 bases left between them. CDR3 length: 14 amino acids. The CDR3 protein is CASRQEGSTYGYTF. In nucleotides, the CDR3 is TGTGCCTCGCGTCAGGAGGGATCGACCTATGGCTACACCTTC.

The J gene is TRBJ1-5, the V gene TRBV11-2, with a weak D call TRBD1 (6 bases). This CDR3 is 15 amino acids long. Trimming left V 3 bases short and J 4 bases short, with 13 bases between. The germline V gene encodes CDR1 SGHAT and CDR2 FQNNGV. CDR3: CASSLISGVNQPQHF. CDR3 nucleotides: TGTGCCAGCAGCTTGATCTCAGGGGTTAATCAGCCCCAGCATTTT. The whole variable domain, filled in from reference TRBV11-2 and TRBJ1-5, reads EAGVAQSPRYKIIEKRQSVAFWCNPISGHATLYWYQQILGQGPKLLIQFQNNGVVDDSQLPKDRFSAERLKGVDSTLKIQPAKLEDSAVYLCASSLISGVNQPQHFGDGTRLSIL.

This chain uses TRBV10-1 with TRBJ1-1; 8 nucleotides align to TRBD1. Trimming cost V 2 bases and J 1 base; bases outside gene matches: 6. Germline V gives CDR1 WNHNN, CDR2 SYGVQD (reference sequence). The CDR3 runs to 16 residues. CDR3 sequence reads: CASSEARGRGNTEAFF. In DNA, the CDR3 is TGCGCCAGCAGTGAGGCCAGGGGGCGCGGGAACACTGAAGCTTTCTTT.